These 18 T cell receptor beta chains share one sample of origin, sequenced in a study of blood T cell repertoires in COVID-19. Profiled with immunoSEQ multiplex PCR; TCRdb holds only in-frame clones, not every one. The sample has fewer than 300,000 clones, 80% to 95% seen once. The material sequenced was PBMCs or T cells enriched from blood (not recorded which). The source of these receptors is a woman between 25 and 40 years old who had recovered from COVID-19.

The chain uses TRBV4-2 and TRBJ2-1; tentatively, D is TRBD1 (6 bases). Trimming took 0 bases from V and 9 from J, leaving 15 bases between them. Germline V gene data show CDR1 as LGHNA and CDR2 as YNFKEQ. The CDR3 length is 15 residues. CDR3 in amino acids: CASSQERTGRAEQFF. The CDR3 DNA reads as TGTGCCAGCAGCCAAGAGAGAACAGGGCGGGCTGAGCAGTTCTTC.

The CDR3 reads CASSLGGRRVQETQYF. CDR3 in DNA: TGTGCCAGCAGCTTAGGGGGCCGGAGGGTCCAAGAGACCCAGTACTTC. This rearrangement joins TRBV7-9 to TRBJ2-5, with TRBD2 as a possible D gene (6 bases). This CDR3 contains 16 residues. CDR1 is SEHNR and CDR2 is FQNEAQ in the germline V gene (reference sequence). Deletions cut 1 base from V and 1 base from J, with 13 bases between.

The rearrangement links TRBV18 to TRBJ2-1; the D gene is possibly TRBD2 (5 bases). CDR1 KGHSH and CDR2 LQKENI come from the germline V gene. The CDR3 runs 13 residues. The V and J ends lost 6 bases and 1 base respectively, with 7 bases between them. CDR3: CASSSGSYNEQFF. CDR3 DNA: TGTGCCAGCTCGTCGGGATCCTACAATGAGCAGTTCTTC.

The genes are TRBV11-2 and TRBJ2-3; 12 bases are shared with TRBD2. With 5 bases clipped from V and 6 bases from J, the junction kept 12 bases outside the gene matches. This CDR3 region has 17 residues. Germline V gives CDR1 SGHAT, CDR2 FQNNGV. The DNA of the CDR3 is TGTGCCAGCAGCGCAACCGCCGGACTAGCGGGATCGGATACGCAGTATTTT. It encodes CASSATAGLAGSDTQYF. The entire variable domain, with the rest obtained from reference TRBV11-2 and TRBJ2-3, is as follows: EAGVAQSPRYKIIEKRQSVAFWCNPISGHATLYWYQQILGQGPKLLIQFQNNGVVDDSQLPKDRFSAERLKGVDSTLKIQPAKLEDSAVYLCASSATAGLAGSDTQYFGPGTRLTVL.

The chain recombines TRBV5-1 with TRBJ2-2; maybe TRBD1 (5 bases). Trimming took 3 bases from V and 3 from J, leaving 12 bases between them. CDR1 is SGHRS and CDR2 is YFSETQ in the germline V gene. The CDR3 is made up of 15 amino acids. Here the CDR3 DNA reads TGCGCCAGCAGCTATCTCAAAGGGGACACCGGGGAGCTGTTTTTT. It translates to CASSYLKGDTGELFF. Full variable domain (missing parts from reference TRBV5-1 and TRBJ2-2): KAGVTQTPRYLIKTRGQQVTLSCSPISGHRSVSWYQQTPGQGLQFLFEYFSETQRNKGNFPGRFSGRQFSNSRSEMNVSTLELGDSALYLCASSYLKGDTGELFFGEGSRLTVL.

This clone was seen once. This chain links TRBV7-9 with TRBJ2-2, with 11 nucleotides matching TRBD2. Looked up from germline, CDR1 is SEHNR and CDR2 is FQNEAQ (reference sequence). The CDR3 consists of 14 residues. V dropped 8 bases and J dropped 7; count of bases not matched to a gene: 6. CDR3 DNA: TGTGCCAGCTTCCTAGCGGGAGGCGGCGGGGAGCTGTTTTTT. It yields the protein CASFLAGGGGELFF.

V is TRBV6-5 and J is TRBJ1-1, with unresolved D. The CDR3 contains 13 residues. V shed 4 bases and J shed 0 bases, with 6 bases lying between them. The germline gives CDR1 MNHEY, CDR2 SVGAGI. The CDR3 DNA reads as TGTGCCAGCAGTTTCGTAGTGAACACTGAAGCTTTCTTT. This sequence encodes CASSFVVNTEAFF.

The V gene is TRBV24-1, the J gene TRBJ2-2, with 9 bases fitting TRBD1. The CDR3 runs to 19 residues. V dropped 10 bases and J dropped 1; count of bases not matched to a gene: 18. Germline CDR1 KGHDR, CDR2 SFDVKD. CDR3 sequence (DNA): TGTGCCACGCAAACCTCTGTCGGGACAGGGAGTAGGAACACCGGGGAGCTGTTTTTT. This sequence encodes CATQTSVGTGSRNTGELFF.

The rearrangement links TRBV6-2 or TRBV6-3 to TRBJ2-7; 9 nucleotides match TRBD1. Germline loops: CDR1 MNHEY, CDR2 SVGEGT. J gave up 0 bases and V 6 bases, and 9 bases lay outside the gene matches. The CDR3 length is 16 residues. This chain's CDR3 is CASSFGTGKSSYEQYF. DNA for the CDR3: TGTGCCAGCAGCTTTGGGACAGGGAAGAGCTCCTACGAGCAGTACTTC.

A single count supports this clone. The CDR3 bases are TGTGCCAGCAGTTCTGCTACTTTCCGGGGGTTGGTTAAGGGCACTGAAGCTTTCTTT. Translating gives CASSSATFRGLVKGTEAFF. This chain links TRBV27 with TRBJ1-1; a weak D match, TRBD1 (5 bases). This CDR3 has 19 residues. CDR1 MNHEY and CDR2 SMNVEV come from the germline V gene (reference sequence). V was clipped by 4 bases and J by 4 bases, with 28 bases between them.

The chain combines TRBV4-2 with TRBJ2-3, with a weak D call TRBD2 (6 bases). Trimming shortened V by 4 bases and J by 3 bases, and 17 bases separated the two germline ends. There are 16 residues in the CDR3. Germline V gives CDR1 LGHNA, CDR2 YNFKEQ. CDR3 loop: CASSLDPGLSTDTQYF. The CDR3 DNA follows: TGTGCCAGCAGCCTGGATCCGGGACTTTCAACAGATACGCAGTATTTT.

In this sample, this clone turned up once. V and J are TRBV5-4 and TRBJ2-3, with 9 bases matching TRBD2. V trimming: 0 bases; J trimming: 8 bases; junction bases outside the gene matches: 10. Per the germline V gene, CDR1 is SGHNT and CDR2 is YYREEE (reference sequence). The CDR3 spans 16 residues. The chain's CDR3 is CASSLGVGGRATTQYF. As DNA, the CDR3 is TGTGCCAGCAGCTTGGGAGTTGGCGGGAGGGCCACTACGCAGTATTTT. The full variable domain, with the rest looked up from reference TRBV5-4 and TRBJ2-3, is ETGVTQSPTHLIKTRGQQVTLRCSSQSGHNTVSWYQQALGQGPQFIFQYYREEENGRGNFPPRFSGLQFPNYSSELNVNALELDDSALYLCASSLGVGGRATTQYFGPGTRLTVL.

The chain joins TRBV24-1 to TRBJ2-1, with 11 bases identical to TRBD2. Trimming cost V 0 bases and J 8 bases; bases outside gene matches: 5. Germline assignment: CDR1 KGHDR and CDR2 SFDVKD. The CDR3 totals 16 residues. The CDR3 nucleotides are TGTGCCACCAGTGATTTGGGTACTAGCGGGAGCGATGAGCAGTTCTTC. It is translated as CATSDLGTSGSDEQFF.

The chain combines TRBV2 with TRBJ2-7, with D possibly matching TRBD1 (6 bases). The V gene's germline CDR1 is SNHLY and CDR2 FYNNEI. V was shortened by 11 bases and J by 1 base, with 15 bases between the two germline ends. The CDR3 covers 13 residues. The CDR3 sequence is CAAQGDKSYEQYF. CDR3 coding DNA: TGTGCCGCACAGGGCGACAAATCCTACGAGCAGTACTTC.

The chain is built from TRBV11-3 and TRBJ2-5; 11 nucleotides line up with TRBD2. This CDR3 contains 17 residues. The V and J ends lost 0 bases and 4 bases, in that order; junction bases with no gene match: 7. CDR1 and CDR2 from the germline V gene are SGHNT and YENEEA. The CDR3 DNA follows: TGTGCCAGCAGCTTAGATCCAGGGCTAGCGGGAGGAGAGACCCAGTACTTC. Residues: CASSLDPGLAGGETQYF.

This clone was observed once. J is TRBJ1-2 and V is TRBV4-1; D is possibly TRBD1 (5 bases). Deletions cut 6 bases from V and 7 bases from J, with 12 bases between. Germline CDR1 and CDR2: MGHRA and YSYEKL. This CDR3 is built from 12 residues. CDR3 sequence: CASSKQGSGYTF. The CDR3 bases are TGCGCCAGCAGTAAGCAGGGCTCTGGCTACACCTTC.

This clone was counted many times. The CDR3 sequence: CATSRDLAGDREQYF. The DNA of the CDR3 is TGTGCCACCAGCAGAGATCTGGCGGGAGACCGGGAGCAGTACTTC. The chain combines TRBV15 with TRBJ2-7, with 7 bases identical to TRBD2. Trimming took 0 bases from V and 7 from J; bases not matched to a gene: 9. CDR1 and CDR2 from the germline V gene are LNHNV and YYDKDF (reference sequence). The CDR3 contains 15 residues.

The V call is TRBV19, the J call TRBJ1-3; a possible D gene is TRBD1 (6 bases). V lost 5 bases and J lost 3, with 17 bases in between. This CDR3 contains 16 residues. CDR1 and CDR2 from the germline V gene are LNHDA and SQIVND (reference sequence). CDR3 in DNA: TGTGCCAGTAGTTTTCTTCGACAGGCCCTTGGAAACACCATATATTTT. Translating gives CASSFLRQALGNTIYF.